This TCR beta chain stems from a study of beta chain features in type 1 diabetes. Points from the study as a whole: Researchers cautioned that cDNA sequencing could over-represent cells with high TCR expression.

Of the isolated RNA, all was reverse transcribed, and so the sequenced material was expressed TCRB transcripts. The average read count of naive, central memory and regulatory T cell samples was several million. Libraries were prepared by immunoSEQ multiplex PCR; TCRdb keeps only in-frame clonotypes and omits some of them. Of 200,000 to 250,000 clones in the sample, less than 35% were seen once. About this clone itself: Its antigen is as yet unknown.

The receptor comes from a man in his thirties or forties in good health. Sequencing was done on a sample of central memory CD4+ T cells from blood.

The CDR3 loop is CASRGQGNEQYF. DNA of the CDR3: TGTGCCAGCAGGGGACAGGGGAACGAGCAGTACTTC. V is TRBV2 and J is TRBJ2-7; 10 bases are shared with TRBD1. V was clipped by 6 bases and J by 5 bases; unmatched bases: 1. The CDR3 is made up of 12 amino acids. From germline, CDR1 is SNHLY and CDR2 FYNNEI.